This is a list of T cell receptor beta chains from one sample in a study of regulatory T cells in long-lasting Graves disease. TCRdb processed the multiplex PCR reads anew with MiXCR; each CDR3 protein has one entry. Among 400,000 to 500,000 distinct CDR3 sequences listed, approximately 23% were seen once. The sample consisted of peripheral blood mononuclear cells (PBMCs), taken when the disease was refractory, from a patient treated with antithyroid drugs. All receptors derive from a female donor with Graves disease. Each CDR3 is given with its conserved first and last residue. Each record gives: D gene, V gene, J gene, clone size, CDR3 protein, CDR3 DNA. D genes are given only for firm matches. Clone size is not always given. Where it is, it says once, few, many or a class for expanded clones.

D gene: TRBD2; V gene: TRBV2; J gene: TRBJ2-2; clone size: .; CDR3 protein: CASRQLAGGPETGELFF; CDR3 DNA: TGTGCCAGCAGACAGTTAGCGGGAGGGCCGGAGACCGGGGAGCTGTTTTTT
D gene: TRBD2; V gene: TRBV13; J gene: TRBJ2-5; clone size: .; CDR3 protein: CASSVGLAGVETQYF; CDR3 DNA: TGTGCCAGCAGCGTAGGTCTAGCGGGGGTGGAGACCCAGTACTTC
D gene: TRBD1; V gene: TRBV6-2/TRBV6-3; J gene: TRBJ1-5; clone size: few; CDR3 protein: CASSLQGAQQPQHF; CDR3 DNA: TGTGCCAGCAGCTTACAGGGGGCACAGCAGCCCCAGCATTTT
D gene: TRBD1; V gene: TRBV14; J gene: TRBJ2-7; clone size: .; CDR3 protein: CASSQGRGGPSYEQYF; CDR3 DNA: TGTGCCAGCAGCCAAGGGAGAGGGGGCCCTTCCTACGAGCAGTACTTC
D gene: .; V gene: TRBV9; J gene: TRBJ2-5; clone size: .; CDR3 protein: CASSVGWGRGPQETQYF; CDR3 DNA: TGTGCCAGCAGCGTAGGTTGGGGAAGAGGGCCCCAAGAGACCCAGTACTTC
D gene: .; V gene: TRBV10-3; J gene: TRBJ1-1; clone size: few; CDR3 protein: CAISESPGATEAFF; CDR3 DNA: TGTGCCATCAGTGAGTCGCCAGGGGCCACTGAAGCTTTCTTT
D gene: .; V gene: TRBV13; J gene: TRBJ1-2; clone size: .; CDR3 protein: CASSSLDEDSLGYGYTF; CDR3 DNA: TGTGCCAGCAGCTCACTAGACGAGGACAGCCTAGGCTATGGCTACACCTTC
D gene: .; V gene: TRBV6-1; J gene: TRBJ1-2; clone size: .; CDR3 protein: CVSSVLWGRHDYGYTF; CDR3 DNA: TGTGTCAGCAGTGTACTTTGGGGGCGCCACGACTATGGCTACACCTTC
D gene: .; V gene: TRBV9; J gene: TRBJ2-5; clone size: .; CDR3 protein: CASSWRIEGETQYF; CDR3 DNA: TGTGCCAGCAGTTGGCGGATTGAGGGTGAGACCCAGTACTTC
D gene: TRBD1; V gene: TRBV12-3/TRBV12-4; J gene: TRBJ1-2; clone size: many; CDR3 protein: CATGRQGDGYTF; CDR3 DNA: TGTGCCACCGGCAGACAGGGGGATGGCTACACCTTC
D gene: .; V gene: TRBV5-5; J gene: TRBJ1-2; clone size: many; CDR3 protein: CASNSQPRRDWNTF; CDR3 DNA: TGTGCCAGCAACTCTCAACCTCGACGGGATTGGAACACCTTC
D gene: TRBD1; V gene: TRBV5-1; J gene: TRBJ1-1; clone size: many; CDR3 protein: CASSQGQGGTEAFF; CDR3 DNA: TGTGCCAGCAGCCAGGGACAGGGGGGTACTGAAGCTTTCTTT
D gene: TRBD2; V gene: TRBV28; J gene: TRBJ2-5; clone size: many; CDR3 protein: CASSLLWGLAEQETQYF; CDR3 DNA: TGTGCCAGCAGTTTATTGTGGGGACTAGCGGAACAAGAGACCCAGTACTTC
D gene: .; V gene: TRBV7-2; J gene: TRBJ1-1; clone size: many; CDR3 protein: CASSLHSMNTEAFF; CDR3 DNA: TGTGCCAGCAGCCTCCACAGCATGAACACTGAAGCTTTCTTT
D gene: .; V gene: TRBV11-2; J gene: TRBJ1-4; clone size: many; CDR3 protein: CASTATFNEKLFF; CDR3 DNA: TGTGCCAGCACGGCGACATTCAATGAAAAACTGTTTTTT
D gene: .; V gene: TRBV10-3; J gene: TRBJ1-1; clone size: many; CDR3 protein: CAISESDGVTEAFF; CDR3 DNA: TGTGCCATCAGTGAGTCCGACGGGGTCACTGAAGCTTTCTTT
D gene: .; V gene: TRBV5-6; J gene: TRBJ2-5; clone size: .; CDR3 protein: CASSPRDPGKETQYF; CDR3 DNA: TGTGCCAGCAGCCCGCGGGACCCCGGAAAAGAGACCCAGTACTTC
D gene: TRBD1; V gene: TRBV12-3/TRBV12-4; J gene: TRBJ1-2; clone size: many; CDR3 protein: CASSLQGNYGYTF; CDR3 DNA: TGTGCCAGCAGCTTACAGGGGAACTATGGCTACACCTTC
D gene: .; V gene: TRBV27; J gene: TRBJ2-4; clone size: .; CDR3 protein: CASTRASGADWGAKNIQYF; CDR3 DNA: TGTGCCAGCACCCGAGCCTCCGGGGCCGATTGGGGAGCCAAAAACATTCAGTACTTC
D gene: .; V gene: TRBV28; J gene: TRBJ1-4; clone size: many; CDR3 protein: CASSLVGQGSEKLFF; CDR3 DNA: TGTGCCAGCAGTTTAGTCGGCCAGGGTAGTGAAAAACTGTTTTTT
D gene: .; V gene: TRBV11-1; J gene: TRBJ2-7; clone size: many; CDR3 protein: CASSYTGTHEQYF; CDR3 DNA: TGTGCCAGCAGTTATACCGGGACACACGAGCAGTACTTC
D gene: TRBD1; V gene: TRBV10-3; J gene: TRBJ1-2; clone size: many; CDR3 protein: CAISPGQGDYGYTF; CDR3 DNA: TGTGCCATCAGTCCGGGACAGGGGGACTATGGCTACACCTTC
D gene: .; V gene: TRBV27; J gene: TRBJ1-1; clone size: .; CDR3 protein: CASSLLLSGTREAFF; CDR3 DNA: TGTGCCAGCAGTTTATTATTATCTGGAACTCGAGAAGCTTTCTTT
D gene: .; V gene: TRBV28; J gene: TRBJ2-5; clone size: many; CDR3 protein: CASTQGGLVETQYF; CDR3 DNA: TGTGCCAGCACCCAGGGCGGGCTAGTGGAGACCCAGTACTTC
D gene: .; V gene: TRBV12-3/TRBV12-4; J gene: TRBJ2-7; clone size: .; CDR3 protein: CASNFKGYF; CDR3 DNA: TGTGCCAGCAATTTCAAGGGGTACTTC
D gene: TRBD2; V gene: TRBV12-3/TRBV12-4; J gene: TRBJ2-5; clone size: many; CDR3 protein: CATTGGQETQYF; CDR3 DNA: TGTGCCACGACGGGGGGGCAAGAGACCCAGTACTTC
D gene: .; V gene: TRBV30; J gene: TRBJ1-4; clone size: .; CDR3 protein: CAWGPAAGNEKLFF; CDR3 DNA: TGTGCCTGGGGCCCCGCGGCAGGGAATGAAAAACTGTTTTTT
D gene: TRBD1; V gene: TRBV6-1; J gene: TRBJ1-6; clone size: many; CDR3 protein: CASRTGNSPLHF; CDR3 DNA: TGTGCCAGCAGGACAGGGAATTCACCCCTCCACTTT
D gene: .; V gene: TRBV5-1; J gene: TRBJ1-1; clone size: many; CDR3 protein: CASSLWSGRGTEAFF; CDR3 DNA: TGCGCCAGCAGCTTGTGGTCAGGGAGAGGTACTGAAGCTTTCTTT
D gene: .; V gene: TRBV12-3/TRBV12-4; J gene: TRBJ2-2; clone size: many; CDR3 protein: CASSPHGGNTGELFF; CDR3 DNA: TGTGCCAGCAGCCCCCACGGCGGGAACACCGGGGAGCTGTTTTTT
D gene: .; V gene: TRBV3-1; J gene: TRBJ2-7; clone size: .; CDR3 protein: CASSQAMTSYEQYF; CDR3 DNA: TGTGCCAGCAGCCAAGCGATGACGAGCTACGAGCAGTACTTC
D gene: TRBD1; V gene: TRBV29-1; J gene: TRBJ1-5; clone size: many; CDR3 protein: CSAQGASNQPQHF; CDR3 DNA: TGCAGCGCACAGGGGGCAAGCAATCAGCCCCAGCATTTT
D gene: .; V gene: TRBV20-1; J gene: TRBJ2-5; clone size: many; CDR3 protein: CSAQQETQYF; CDR3 DNA: TGCAGTGCTCAACAAGAGACCCAGTACTTC
D gene: .; V gene: TRBV7-2; J gene: TRBJ2-6; clone size: .; CDR3 protein: CASSLAAGPRSGANVLTF; CDR3 DNA: TGTGCCAGCAGCTTAGCGGCAGGCCCCAGGTCCGGGGCCAACGTCCTGACTTTC
D gene: TRBD1; V gene: TRBV27; J gene: TRBJ2-2; clone size: many; CDR3 protein: CASSKGQGLGTGELFF; CDR3 DNA: TGTGCCAGCAGTAAGGGACAGGGGTTGGGCACCGGGGAGCTGTTTTTT
D gene: TRBD2; V gene: TRBV6-1; J gene: TRBJ2-5; clone size: .; CDR3 protein: CASSSSGSAQETQYF; CDR3 DNA: TGTGCCAGCAGCTCTAGCGGGAGCGCACAAGAGACCCAGTACTTC
D gene: TRBD2; V gene: TRBV7-2; J gene: TRBJ2-7; clone size: .; CDR3 protein: CASSLNARGGGANEQYF; CDR3 DNA: TGTGCCAGCAGCTTAAACGCGCGCGGCGGGGGGGCTAACGAGCAGTACTTC
D gene: TRBD1; V gene: TRBV25-1; J gene: TRBJ1-2; clone size: many; CDR3 protein: CANIGTADPYGYTF; CDR3 DNA: TGTGCCAACATAGGGACAGCAGACCCGTATGGCTACACCTTC
D gene: .; V gene: TRBV7-9; J gene: TRBJ2-7; clone size: .; CDR3 protein: CASSLGVADPYEQYF; CDR3 DNA: TGTGCCAGCAGCTTAGGGGTAGCGGATCCCTACGAGCAGTACTTC
D gene: .; V gene: TRBV7-2; J gene: TRBJ1-5; clone size: .; CDR3 protein: CASSSQGSQPQHF; CDR3 DNA: TGTGCCAGCAGCTCTCAGGGAAGTCAGCCCCAGCATTTT
D gene: .; V gene: TRBV19; J gene: TRBJ1-5; clone size: many; CDR3 protein: CASSIVERQPQHF; CDR3 DNA: TGTGCCAGTAGTATAGTCGAACGACAGCCCCAGCATTTT